This entry lists 15 T cell receptor beta chains sequenced from one sample in a study of cytomegalovirus exposure and HLA in healthy donors. The PCR employed 60 Vbeta primers together with 13 Jbeta primers. Repertoires were generated with immunoSEQ multiplex PCR, while TCRdb's copy carries only in-frame clones and drops some. Here the sample spans over 150,000 clones, around 80% being singletons. Sequencing used PBMCs. The receptors were sampled from a woman between 50 and 59 years old in good health and CMV-seropositive.

V and J are TRBV29-1 and TRBJ1-5; TRBD1 agrees at 8 bases. V lost 7 bases and J lost 1; bases outside the gene matches: 3. This CDR3 contains 13 residues. Germline V gene sequence: CDR1 SQVTM, CDR2 ANQGSEA. This CDR3 is CSAWTGSNQPQHF. The CDR3 bases are TGCAGCGCCTGGACAGGGAGCAATCAGCCCCAGCATTTT.

The chain has TRBV12-5 and TRBJ1-2; 10 bases match TRBD1. The V segment lost 0 bases and the J segment 4 bases; nucleotides outside the gene matches: 5. This CDR3 has 16 amino acids. Germline lookup yields CDR1 LGHNT and CDR2 FRNRAP. The CDR3 loop reads CASGLVVTGGSYGYTF. The DNA of the CDR3 is TGTGCTAGTGGTTTGGTTGTGACAGGGGGCAGCTATGGCTACACCTTC. Using reference TRBV12-5 and TRBJ1-2 for the parts outside the CDR3, the full variable domain is DARVTQTPRHKVTEMGQEVTMRCQPILGHNTVFWYRQTMMQGLELLAYFRNRAPLDDSGMPKDRFSAEMPDATLATLKIQPSEPRDSAVYFCASGLVVTGGSYGYTFGSGTRLTVV.

The J gene is TRBJ2-1, the V gene TRBV5-1; 8 bases match TRBD2. Germline lookup yields CDR1 SGHRS and CDR2 YFSETQ. V trimming: 2 bases; J trimming: 5 bases; junction bases outside the gene matches: 9. This CDR3 contains 16 residues. CDR3 nucleotide sequence: TGCGCCAGCAGCTTCGGGCGGGGGGATAGAAACAATGAGCAGTTCTTC. Protein product: CASSFGRGDRNNEQFF. Full variable domain (missing parts from reference TRBV5-1 and TRBJ2-1): KAGVTQTPRYLIKTRGQQVTLSCSPISGHRSVSWYQQTPGQGLQFLFEYFSETQRNKGNFPGRFSGRQFSNSRSEMNVSTLELGDSALYLCASSFGRGDRNNEQFFGPGTRLTVL.

The chain links TRBV7-8 to TRBJ2-4; 7 bases align to TRBD1. The CDR3 is 13 residues long. Germline V gene lookup returns CDR1 SGHVS and CDR2 FQNEAQ. J was trimmed by 9 bases and V by 4 bases; bases with no gene match: 6. CDR3 amino acids: CASSSTGASIQYF. As DNA, the CDR3 is TGTGCCAGCAGCTCCACAGGGGCAAGCATTCAGTACTTC.

The chain employs TRBV7-9 and TRBJ1-4; possibly TRBD1 for D (5 bases). The germline gives CDR1 SEHNR, CDR2 FQNEAQ (reference sequence). V shed 11 bases and J shed 6 bases, with 10 bases lying between them. The CDR3 runs 11 residues. Here the CDR3 DNA reads TGTGCCGGTCAAGGGGATGAAAAACTGTTTTTT. This gives the protein CAGQGDEKLFF.

The rearrangement uses TRBV5-7 and TRBJ1-5, with 9 bases fitting TRBD1. TRBV5-7 belongs to the ORF category, with a function that is uncertain. V lost 0 bases, J lost 5 bases, and 6 bases stayed unmatched. This CDR3 has 16 residues. CDR3 sequence (DNA): TGTGCCAGCAGCTTGGAAGAGACAGGGGGGGATCAGCCCCAGCATTTT. This translates into CASSLEETGGDQPQHF.

The J gene is TRBJ2-3, the V gene TRBV9, with TRBD2 identical over 7 bases. The CDR3 is made up of 16 amino acids. V was clipped by 0 bases and J by 0 bases; unmatched bases: 4. From germline, CDR1 is SGDLS and CDR2 YYNGEE. The CDR3 region has the DNA TGTGCCAGCAGCGTAGGGGCTAGCGGTAGCACAGATACGCAGTATTTT. Encoded protein: CASSVGASGSTDTQYF.

The chain employs TRBV2 and TRBJ1-1; D unresolved. From germline, CDR1 is SNHLY and CDR2 FYNNEI. The V end was cut by 0 bases, the J end by 4 bases, with 9 bases between. This CDR3 comprises 14 residues. The DNA of the CDR3 is TGTGCCAGCAGTGAAGCGGGTGGACTCACTGAAGCTTTCTTT. This encodes CASSEAGGLTEAFF. Filled out from reference TRBV2 and TRBJ1-1, the complete variable domain reads EPEVTQTPSHQVTQMGQEVILRCVPISNHLYFYWYRQILGQKVEFLVSFYNNEISEKSEIFDDQFSVERPDGSNFTLKIRSTKLEDSAMYFCASSEAGGLTEAFFGQGTRLTVV.

V is TRBV6-5 and J is TRBJ2-6; D call uncertain. Trimming took 7 bases from V and 4 from J, leaving 5 bases between them. CDR3 length equals 12 residues. Germline loops: CDR1 MNHEY, CDR2 SVGAGI. CDR3 sequence: CASNRGANVLTF. DNA for the CDR3: TGTGCCAGCAACCGGGGGGCCAACGTCCTGACTTTC.

In its sample, this clone was seen a few times. Relative to the germline gene, one junction end is altered; a read error may explain this. V and J are TRBV7-7 and TRBJ2-5; 9 bases match TRBD2. Germline-derived CDR1 and CDR2 are SSHAT and FNYEAQ (reference sequence). The CDR3 covers 16 residues. For the CDR3, the DNA is TGTGCTAGCAGCTTAGCCCTGGGTAGCGGGGGAGAGGCCCAGTACTTC. This translates into CASSLALGSGGEAQYF.

The gene calls are TRBV6-1 and TRBJ1-4, with D unresolved. V was cut by 5 bases and J by 5 bases, with 12 bases left in between. Germline V gives CDR1 MNHNS, CDR2 SASEGT. The CDR3 spans 14 residues. DNA of the CDR3: TGTGCCAGCAGTCTCGACACTGTGAATGAAAAACTGTTTTTT. Translating gives CASSLDTVNEKLFF.

This chain connects TRBV6-1 to TRBJ2-1, with D possibly matching TRBD2 (5 bases). Germline CDR1 is MNHNS and CDR2 is SASEGT. CDR3 length equals 15 residues. Trimming shortened V by 7 bases and J by 0 bases, and 13 bases separated the two germline ends. The CDR3 loop reads CASIKDWYSYNEQFF. CDR3 coding DNA: TGTGCCAGCATTAAGGACTGGTACTCCTACAATGAGCAGTTCTTC.

This clone has only a few counts. This chain links TRBV7-8 with TRBJ1-1; D remains ambiguous. V gave up 1 base and J gave up 6 bases, with 9 bases separating them. CDR3 size: 13 residues. Germline assignment: CDR1 SGHVS and CDR2 FQNEAQ. The CDR3 sequence: CASSLGGVAEAFF. The CDR3 DNA is TGTGCCAGCAGCTTAGGCGGGGTCGCTGAAGCTTTCTTT.

V gene TRBV7-8 combines with J gene TRBJ2-1; TRBD1 agrees at 7 bases. The CDR3 has 15 amino acids. Germline lookup yields CDR1 SGHVS and CDR2 FQNEAQ. Germline trimming cut 5 bases from V and 7 bases from J; bases unmatched to any gene: 11. The CDR3 here is CASSIQGESENEQFF. DNA for the CDR3: TGTGCCAGCAGCATCCAGGGGGAAAGTGAGAATGAGCAGTTCTTC.

This rearrangement joins TRBV4-2 to TRBJ1-1, with unresolved D. The germline gives CDR1 LGHNA, CDR2 YNFKEQ. The CDR3 length is 14 residues. The ends were cut back, 0 bases at V and 1 base at J, with 6 bases in the middle. CDR3 amino acids: CASSQDRRNTEAFF. The CDR3 DNA follows: TGTGCCAGCAGCCAAGATAGGAGGAACACTGAAGCTTTCTTT.